This T cell receptor (beta chain) came from a study of T-cell memory formation after mild COVID-19. The study's findings and limits: The appearance of some responding clones in pre-infection memory suggested that cross-reactive memory joined. Clones contracting over day 15 to 85 were CD4/CD8 balanced, with later expanders leaning CD4+.

It was 5'RACE with constant-segment primers that produced the TCR alpha and TCR beta cDNA libraries, which carried sample barcodes and UMIs. From the 5' RACE reads, TCRdb called clonotypes with MiXCR, one entry per CDR3 protein. The table lists around 260,000 distinct CDR3 sequences, around 15% of them singletons. Regarding this clonotype: Its specificity is unknown.

The sample consisted of PBMCs or a T cell subset sorted from them (not recorded which). This TCR derives from a man aged 18 to 29 who had mild COVID-19 (a few samples of this study predate the infection). Cell type and time point are not known.

CDR3 in DNA: TGTGCCAGCAGACTGAGAGGGACAAGATCTACAAATCAGCCCCAGCATTTT. Protein: CASRLRGTRSTNQPQHF. This chain connects TRBV28 to TRBJ1-5; possibly TRBD1 for D (6 bases). Trimming shortened V by 6 bases and J by 4 bases, and 22 bases separated the two germline ends. This CDR3 has 17 amino acids. Germline V gives CDR1 MDHEN, CDR2 SYDVKM.